This is a list of T cell receptor beta chains from one sample in a study of blood T cell repertoires in COVID-19. Here immunoSEQ multiplex PCR was the method, and the copy in TCRdb shows in-frame clones only, minus some. Altogether 150,000 or so clones are present, 82% being singletons, with the ten largest covering more than 7.5%. The sample consisted of peripheral blood. Every receptor here comes from a woman in her seventies with acute or convalescent COVID-19. CDR3s include the opening cysteine and the closing phenylalanine or tryptophan. A D gene is named only where the DNA matches it firmly. Size is stated for part of the rows, as once, few or many counts, or as a class when the clone is expanded.

d_gene	j_gene	abundance	v_gene	CDR3aa	CDR3nt
TRBD1	TRBJ2-7	.	TRBV7-8	CASSLGDRDYEQYF	TGTGCCAGCAGCTTAGGGGACAGGGACTACGAGCAGTACTTC
TRBD2	TRBJ2-7	.	TRBV20-1	CSASSPGLAGLRTYEQYF	TGCAGTGCTAGTAGCCCCGGGCTAGCGGGACTAAGAACCTACGAGCAGTACTTC
TRBD1	TRBJ1-1	.	TRBV5-1	CASSSGQGYTEAFF	TGCGCCAGCAGCTCTGGACAGGGATACACTGAAGCTTTCTTT
TRBD1	TRBJ2-5	.	TRBV7-3	CASSPGTGVRETQYF	TGTGCCAGCAGCCCGGGGACAGGGGTTCGAGAGACCCAGTACTTC
TRBD2	TRBJ2-7	.	TRBV18	CASSPRPPGTSGNEQYF	TGTGCCAGCTCACCACGCCCTCCCGGGACTAGCGGGAACGAGCAGTACTTC
TRBD2	TRBJ2-7	.	TRBV6-5	CASRRGTAYEQYF	TGTGCCAGCAGGCGGGGGACCGCCTACGAGCAGTACTTC
TRBD1	TRBJ2-7	.	TRBV4-3	CASSQERTGAYEQYF	TGCGCCAGCAGCCAAGAAAGGACAGGGGCCTACGAGCAGTACTTC
.	TRBJ2-7	.	TRBV11-2	CASSLGSYEQYF	TGTGCCAGCAGCTTAGGCAGCTACGAGCAGTACTTC
TRBD2	TRBJ2-7	.	TRBV4-1	CASSQARGTKTYEQYF	TGCGCCAGCAGCCAAGCCAGAGGGACTAAGACCTACGAGCAGTACTTC
.	TRBJ2-3	.	TRBV7-3	CASSPLGWDTQYF	TGTGCCAGCAGCCCCCTAGGTTGGGATACGCAGTATTTT
.	TRBJ1-4	.	TRBV7-2	CASSPRDIRNEKLFF	TGTGCCAGCAGCCCAAGGGACATTCGGAATGAAAAACTGTTTTTT
TRBD2	TRBJ2-1	.	TRBV7-6	CASSLGLAAYNEQFF	TGTGCCAGCAGCTTAGGACTAGCGGCCTACAATGAGCAGTTCTTC
TRBD1	TRBJ1-1	.	TRBV10-3	CAITLDRGVFGEAFF	TGTGCCATCACCCTAGACAGGGGAGTGTTCGGTGAAGCTTTCTTT
TRBD2	TRBJ2-1	.	TRBV3-1/TRBV3-2	CASSLGGLGGYNEQFF	TGTGCCAGCAGCCTAGGGGGACTAGGTGGTTACAATGAGCAGTTCTTC
.	TRBJ2-5	.	TRBV2	CASSDSRGETQYF	TGTGCCAGCAGTGACAGCCGGGGAGAGACCCAGTACTTC
TRBD1	TRBJ1-4	.	TRBV10-3	CASRTGVDEKLFF	TGTGCCAGCCGGACAGGAGTAGATGAAAAACTGTTTTTT
TRBD1	TRBJ1-3	.	TRBV9	CASSRTGGTGNTIYF	TGTGCCAGCAGTCGGACAGGGGGTACTGGAAACACCATATATTTT
.	TRBJ1-2	.	TRBV19	CASSQQGGYGYTF	TGTGCCAGTAGCCAACAGGGTGGCTATGGCTACACCTTC
.	TRBJ2-1	.	TRBV10-3	CAISSFSGSEQFF	TGTGCCATCAGCTCCTTTAGCGGTTCTGAGCAGTTCTTC
.	TRBJ1-4	.	TRBV19	CASSLRESQKLFF	TGTGCCAGTAGCCTCCGTGAGTCTCAAAAACTGTTTTTT
TRBD1	TRBJ2-7	.	TRBV27	CASSSLGTGRPYEQYF	TGTGCCAGCAGTAGCCTTGGGACAGGGAGACCCTACGAGCAGTACTTC
TRBD1	TRBJ1-6	few	TRBV7-2	CASSTRQGHNSPLHF	TGTGCCAGCAGCACCCGACAGGGACATAATTCACCCCTCCACTTT
.	TRBJ1-1	.	TRBV29-1	CSVKPSSRGTEAFF	TGCAGCGTCAAACCATCCTCTCGGGGCACTGAAGCTTTCTTT
TRBD2	TRBJ2-2	.	TRBV24-1	CATSDGLAGPANTGELFF	TGTGCCACCAGTGATGGACTAGCGGGACCCGCGAACACCGGGGAGCTGTTTTTT
TRBD1	TRBJ2-7	.	TRBV7-8	CASSLVGQGAGYEQYF	TGTGCCAGCAGCTTAGTGGGACAGGGAGCAGGCTACGAGCAGTACTTC
TRBD1	TRBJ1-6	once	TRBV9	CASSRSLGTGNSPLHF	TGTGCCAGCAGCCGATCCCTCGGGACAGGGAATTCACCCCTCCACTTT
TRBD2	TRBJ2-7	.	TRBV27	CASSLSGTSGDEQYF	TGTGCCAGCAGTTTATCCGGGACTAGCGGAGACGAGCAGTACTTC
TRBD1	TRBJ1-1	.	TRBV19	CASSKLAGQGAPEAFF	TGTGCCAGTAGTAAGTTGGCAGGACAGGGGGCACCTGAAGCTTTCTTT
TRBD1	TRBJ2-5	.	TRBV28	CASSYQTGGLEETQYF	TGTGCCAGCAGTTATCAGACAGGGGGCCTGGAAGAGACCCAGTACTTC
TRBD1	TRBJ2-3	.	TRBV11-2	CASSLGPGTGGSGQYF	TGTGCCAGCAGCTTAGGTCCAGGGACAGGGGGGTCGGGGCAGTATTTT
TRBD1	TRBJ1-6	.	TRBV19	CASSMGRGSYNSPLHF	TGTGCCAGTAGTATGGGCAGGGGGTCCTATAATTCACCCCTCCACTTT
.	TRBJ2-6	.	TRBV5-4	CASSPPQPSSGANVLTF	TGTGCCAGCAGCCCCCCCCAACCCAGCTCTGGGGCCAACGTCCTGACTTTC
TRBD2	TRBJ2-3	.	TRBV7-2	CASSFLTSGGTDTQYF	TGTGCCAGCAGCTTCTTAACTAGCGGGGGCACAGATACGCAGTATTTT
.	TRBJ2-7	.	TRBV29-1	CSVRRDGYEQYF	TGCAGCGTGAGGCGGGACGGGTACGAGCAGTACTTC
.	TRBJ1-2	.	TRBV5-1	CASSPVAGGDGYTF	TGCGCCAGCAGCCCCGTGGCGGGGGGTGATGGCTACACCTTC